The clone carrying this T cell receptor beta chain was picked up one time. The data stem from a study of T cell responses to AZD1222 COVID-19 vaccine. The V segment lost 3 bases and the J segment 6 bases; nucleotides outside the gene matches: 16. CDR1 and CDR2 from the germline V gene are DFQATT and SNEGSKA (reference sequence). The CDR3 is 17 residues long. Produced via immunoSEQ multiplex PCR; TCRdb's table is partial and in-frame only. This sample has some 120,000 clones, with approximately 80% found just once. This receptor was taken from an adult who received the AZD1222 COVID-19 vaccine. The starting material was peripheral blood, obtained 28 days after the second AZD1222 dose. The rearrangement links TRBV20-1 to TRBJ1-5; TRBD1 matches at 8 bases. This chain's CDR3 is CSASPPGGASVRQPQHF. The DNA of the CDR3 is TGCAGTGCTAGTCCACCAGGGGGCGCTTCGGTCCGTCAGCCCCAGCATTTT.